This T cell receptor beta chain originates from a study of shared clonotypes between healthy human individuals. This CDR3 comprises 17 residues. Germline CDR1 is MDHEN and CDR2 is SYDVKM. Losses at the gene ends were 2 bases for V and 0 bases for J; bases not matched to a gene: 6. Produced via immunoSEQ multiplex PCR; TCRdb's table is partial and in-frame only. The profile shows around 690,000 clones, 90% of them singletons. Material: memory CD8+ T cells from PBMCs. Subset defined: CD45RO+ cells pooled with CCR7-negative TemRA cells. The TCR sequence derives from a man younger than 30 in good health. Some clones in this sample may be carry-over from other donors' samples. The chain joins TRBV28 to TRBJ2-1; TRBD2 matches 8 bases. The CDR3 loop reads CASSLTPGLGSYNEQFF. For the CDR3, the DNA is TGTGCCAGCAGTTTAACCCCGGGACTAGGCTCCTACAATGAGCAGTTCTTC.